This T cell receptor beta chain stems from a study of regulatory T cells in long-lasting Graves disease. Study-level points and caveats: Fewer public clonotypes were shared by new patients (roughly 970) than by persistent patients (about 2,800). Graves' patients with persistent disease showed TCR diversity lower than patients newly diagnosed.

CDR1 and CDR2 from the germline V gene are SGHTA and FQGTGA. The V segment lost 3 bases and the J segment 5 bases; nucleotides outside the gene matches: 10. This CDR3 spans 17 amino acids. Indicated time point: persistent/refractory GD, antithyroid drugs over 5 years with positive TRAb. With RNA extracted from PBMCs as input, the TCR library was made. The peripheral blood volume drawn was 7 to 10 milliliters, and it was collected into EDTA tubes. This clonotype was seen repeatedly, ten times or more. What it binds is not known. Construction of TCR beta libraries relied on iRepertoire HTBI primers and on Arm-PCR targeting CDR3 regions. The authors' processing: From all samples, identification returned 12 to 15 TRBJ and about 60 TRBV segments. TCRdb reanalysed the multiplex PCR reads using MiXCR and keeps one entry per CDR3 protein. The V and J calls here are based on TCRdb, not the publication. The sample consists of 350,000 to 500,000 distinct CDR3 sequences, around 20% of them appearing once.

The clonotype was recovered from a female donor with Graves disease. The specimen was peripheral blood mononuclear cells (PBMCs), collected when the disease was refractory, from a patient treated with antithyroid drugs. The chain is built from TRBV7-3 and TRBJ2-1, with 10 bases aligning to TRBD2. The CDR3 here is CASSFAGRTSGNNEQFF. In nucleotides, the CDR3 is TGTGCCAGCAGCTTCGCAGGAAGGACTAGCGGAAACAATGAGCAGTTCTTC.